The clone carrying this TCR beta chain was seen a handful of times. These data originate in a study of patients and donors after allogeneic stem cell transplantation. CDR1 and CDR2 from the germline V gene are LGHDT and YNNKEL (reference sequence). The CDR3 is 13 amino acids. The V end lost 8 bases, the J end lost 4 bases, and 14 bases lay between the germline ends. TCRdb independently ran MiXCR on the RT-PCR reads; one entry per CDR3 protein. The sample shows fewer than 25,000 distinct CDR3 sequences, about 30% of them seen only once. Sample: blood, either unsorted or a sorted T cell fraction (not recorded which). The clonotype comes from a human donor who was either an allogeneic HSCT recipient or a stem cell or donor lymphocyte infusion donor (not recorded which). It is not recorded whose cells these are; they may come from a transplant donor. The rearrangement links TRBV3-1 to TRBJ1-1; D is ambiguous. CDR3 loop: CASQSKGGTEAFF. Here the CDR3 DNA reads TGTGCCAGCCAGTCCAAGGGAGGCACTGAAGCTTTCTTT.